Following are 30 T cell receptor beta chains from one sample sequenced in a study of cytotoxic CD8 clonotypes in ibrutinib-treated CLL (dated by TCRdb to the early 2020s). Explained via the paper, the time point label denotes: approximately twelve months on ibrutinib. The protocol used for the library was the immunoSEQ multiplex PCR assay. TCRdb took this table from immuneACCESS and kept in-frame rearrangements with V and J called. Such tables lack part of the clones; where checked against another copy, unresolved V genes explain under half of the gap, and the rest is unexplained. This sample is represented by about 130,000 clones; 79% of them were singletons. Together, the top ten hold about 13% of the sample. The input for sequencing was PBMCs, taken after 12 months of ibrutinib treatment. Source of these receptors: a human donor with chronic lymphocytic leukemia.

V gene TRBV7-8 combines with J gene TRBJ1-1; the D is unclear. CDR1 is SGHVS, CDR2 FQNEAQ, per germline. V lost 2 bases and J lost 1, with 5 bases in between. The CDR3 is 13 amino acids. The CDR3 DNA is TGTGCCAGCAGCTTATGGAAGAACACTGAAGCTTTCTTT. As protein: CASSLWKNTEAFF.

In its sample, this clone was seen once. The chain recombines TRBV4-3 with TRBJ2-1; D remains unclear. Looked up from germline, CDR1 is LGHNA and CDR2 is YSLEER. Between the trimmed V and J ends, which lost 1 base and 4 bases, there was a span of 5 bases. CDR3 length equals 13 residues. CDR3 protein: CASSQATYNEQFF. Here the CDR3 DNA reads TGCGCCAGCAGCCAAGCGACGTACAATGAGCAGTTCTTC.

This clone was observed once. The J gene is TRBJ2-2, the V gene TRBV5-6, with D perhaps TRBD1 (6 bases). The CDR3 loop spans 16 amino acids. The germline V and J ends were trimmed by 2 bases and 4 bases, with 15 bases remaining between them. Germline CDR1 reads SGHDT; CDR2 reads YYEEEE. In DNA form, the CDR3 reads TGTGCCAGCAGCTTTTCCGGGACAAGGAGCACCGGGGAGCTGTTTTTT. Residues: CASSFSGTRSTGELFF.

This rearrangement joins TRBV23-1 to TRBJ2-7; 7 nucleotides align to TRBD1. TRBV23-1 is treated as an ORF (open reading frame) with a function not yet certain. The CDR3 runs 14 residues. The trim removed 7 bases at V and 2 bases at J, leaving 8 bases unmatched. CDR3 sequence: CASTPTGTAYEQYF. DNA for the CDR3: TGCGCCAGCACCCCGACAGGGACCGCCTACGAGCAGTACTTC.

The rearrangement joins TRBV9 to TRBJ2-7; D remains ambiguous. V lost 0 bases, J lost 6 bases, and 7 bases lay in between. The CDR3 has 12 amino acids. CDR1 is SGDLS, CDR2 YYNGEE, per germline. CDR3 DNA sequence: TGTGCCAGCAGCGTAGCTTTAGGCGAGCAGTACTTC. Protein sequence: CASSVALGEQYF. Full variable domain (missing parts from reference TRBV9 and TRBJ2-7): DSGVTQTPKHLITATGQRVTLRCSPRSGDLSVYWYQQSLDQGLQFLIQYYNGEERAKGNILERFSAQQFPDLHSELNLSSLELGDSALYFCASSVALGEQYFGPGTRLTVT.

This clone was seen just once. V gene TRBV4-2 combines with J gene TRBJ2-7; TRBD1 matches 9 bases. CDR1 is LGHNA, CDR2 YNFKEQ, per germline. The CDR3 spans 15 residues. After removal of 3 bases from V and 3 bases from J, the junction contained 6 bases not matched to a gene. CDR3 region: CASSQLRDRDYEQYF. CDR3 DNA: TGTGCCAGCAGCCAGCTAAGGGACAGGGACTACGAGCAGTACTTC.

The chain has TRBV5-4 and TRBJ2-1; 12 nucleotides line up with TRBD2. CDR1 and CDR2 from the germline V gene are SGHNT and YYREEE (reference sequence). The V segment lost 4 bases and the J segment 8 bases; nucleotides outside the gene matches: 7. CDR3 length: 15 amino acids. CDR3 amino acids: CASSRTSGRLDEQFF. The CDR3 DNA is TGTGCCAGCAGCAGAACTAGCGGGAGGCTAGATGAGCAGTTCTTC.

This clone has just one count. The chain couples TRBV6-5 to TRBJ2-7; perhaps TRBD2 as D (6 bases). The CDR3 sequence is 14 residues long. The V gene lost 4 bases and the J gene lost 2 bases, with 12 bases spanning the gap. The germline V gene has CDR1 MNHEY and CDR2 SVGAGI. The DNA of the CDR3 is TGTGCCAGCAGTTTAGGAGGGAGCACCTACGAGCAGTACTTC. Translated: CASSLGGSTYEQYF.

The rearrangement uses TRBV6-5 and TRBJ2-3; tentatively, D is TRBD1 (6 bases). This CDR3 spans 13 amino acids. V was pared by 5 bases and J by 2 bases, with 8 bases between. The V gene's germline CDR1 is MNHEY and CDR2 SVGAGI. The CDR3 region has the DNA TGTGCCAGCAGTAGGACAGCCACAGATACGCAGTATTTT. Translation: CASSRTATDTQYF.

There are many counts of this clone. The V and J genes are TRBV30 and TRBJ2-4; D gene uncertain. The V end was cut by 0 bases, the J end by 6 bases, with 3 bases between. The CDR3 is 11 residues long. CDR1 and CDR2 (germline): GTSNPN, SVGIG (reference sequence). CDR3 sequence reads: CAWSVVNIQYF. The CDR3 DNA reads as TGTGCCTGGAGTGTCGTAAACATTCAGTACTTC.

The V call is TRBV6-1, the J call TRBJ1-2; TRBD1 aligns across 9 bases. Trimming took 5 bases from V and 8 from J; bases not matched to a gene: 6. This CDR3 is built from 13 residues. Germline loops: CDR1 MNHNS, CDR2 SASEGT. The CDR3 is CASSPRTGEGYTF. The CDR3 nucleotides are TGTGCCAGCAGTCCGAGGACAGGGGAGGGCTACACCTTC.

The rearrangement links TRBV7-6 to TRBJ2-5; D is undetermined. V was pared by 11 bases and J by 5 bases, with 9 bases between. CDR1 and CDR2 from the germline V gene are SGHVS and FNYEAQ. The CDR3 length is 10 residues. CDR3 loop: CAVRGETQYF. DNA of the CDR3: TGTGCCGTGCGAGGTGAGACCCAGTACTTC.

Here the CDR3 DNA reads TGTGCCAGCAGACCCACCCGCGGCGTCAGCACAGATACGCAGTATTTT. This translates into CASRPTRGVSTDTQYF. The V and J genes are TRBV7-9 and TRBJ2-3, with D unresolved. Germline V gene data show CDR1 as SEHNR and CDR2 as FQNEAQ (reference sequence). V lost 6 bases to trimming and J lost 0 bases, with 16 bases between them. This CDR3 is built from 16 residues. The whole variable domain, remainder taken from reference TRBV7-9 and TRBJ2-3, is DTGVSQNPRHKITKRGQNVTFRCDPISEHNRLYWYRQTLGQGPEFLTYFQNEAQLEKSRLLSDRFSAERPKGSFSTLEIQRTEQGDSAMYLCASRPTRGVSTDTQYFGPGTRLTVL.

Only a few counts were recorded for this clone. The V gene is TRBV27, the J gene TRBJ1-5; perhaps TRBD1 as D (5 bases). Trimming cost V 4 bases and J 5 bases, with 12 bases left between them. CDR3 length equals 14 residues. In germline, CDR1 is MNHEY, CDR2 SMNVEV (reference sequence). CDR3 loop: CASSWIGDDQPQHF. In nucleotides, the CDR3 is TGTGCCAGCAGTTGGATAGGGGACGATCAGCCCCAGCATTTT.

The chain is built from TRBV7-9 and TRBJ2-1; D unresolved. V lost 1 base to trimming and J lost 6 bases, with 16 bases between them. Germline V gives CDR1 SEHNR, CDR2 FQNEAQ (reference sequence). The CDR3 runs to 16 residues. The CDR3 protein is CASSLVLGILSNEQFF. The CDR3 nucleotides read TGTGCCAGCAGCTTAGTTTTGGGTATCTTGTCCAATGAGCAGTTCTTC.

This sequence joins TRBV2 and TRBJ1-3, with 8 positions matching TRBD1. The CDR3 totals 15 residues. The V segment lost 6 bases and the J segment 4 bases; nucleotides outside the gene matches: 8. Germline V gene sequence: CDR1 SNHLY, CDR2 FYNNEI. CDR3 nucleotides: TGTGCCAGCAGGGCCCAGGGGGCCGGGGGAAACACCATATATTTT. This gives the protein CASRAQGAGGNTIYF.

DNA for the CDR3: TGTGCCACCAGCTCACGTGCCCAGCGCGAGCAGTACTTC. Its translation: CATSSRAQREQYF. The chain recombines TRBV15 with TRBJ2-7; D gene ambiguous. This CDR3 comprises 13 residues. The V gene's germline CDR1 is LNHNV and CDR2 YYDKDF (reference sequence). Trimming left V 5 bases short and J 6 bases short, with 14 bases between.

The chain couples TRBV28 to TRBJ2-7, with 7 positions matching TRBD2. The CDR3 spans 15 residues. Germline V gene data show CDR1 as MDHEN and CDR2 as SYDVKM. Unmatched junction bases numbered 10, after V lost 3 bases and J lost 5 bases. The CDR3 sequence is CASSLNGAGVDEQYF. CDR3 nucleotides: TGTGCCAGCAGTTTGAATGGGGCGGGAGTAGACGAGCAGTACTTC.

This clone was seen a handful of times. A read error may produce the germline difference seen at one junction end. This chain joins TRBV15 and TRBJ2-7, with D possibly TRBD2 on 5 matching bases. Germline V gene sequence: CDR1 LNHNV, CDR2 YYDKDF (reference sequence). The CDR3 sequence is 14 residues long. The CDR3 reads CATSGDVKGLKQYF. The CDR3 DNA follows: TGTGCCACCAGCGGAGACGTAAAAGGACTGAAGCAGTACTTC.

DNA for the CDR3: TGTGCCAGCAGCCGCGGACAGGGCCAAGAGACCCAGTACTTC. Translation: CASSRGQGQETQYF. The rearrangement joins TRBV7-6 to TRBJ2-5; 8 positions match TRBD1. The CDR3 totals 14 residues. In germline, CDR1 is SGHVS, CDR2 FNYEAQ. Trimming removed 5 bases from V and 1 base from J; junction bases left unmatched: 3.

This sequence joins TRBV10-3 and TRBJ1-1, with 7 bases that match TRBD1. The CDR3 is 13 amino acids. Germline loops: CDR1 ENHRY, CDR2 SYGVKD. The J segment lost 1 base and the V segment lost 11 bases, leaving 7 bases of the junction unmatched. Written as DNA, the CDR3 is TGTGCCGCCCAGGGGACAGCGAACACTGAAGCTTTCTTT. Residues: CAAQGTANTEAFF.

This clone was seen a single time. The chain has TRBV27 and TRBJ2-7; no clear D. Germline-derived CDR1 and CDR2 are MNHEY and SMNVEV (reference sequence). This CDR3 is 14 amino acids long. Trimming took 0 bases from V and 6 from J, leaving 12 bases between them. The CDR3 DNA sequence: TGTGCCAGCAGTTTATCCAGGTCTTTCTCCGAGCAGTACTTC. It is translated as CASSLSRSFSEQYF.

This clone was picked up one time. This chain links TRBV30 with TRBJ2-7; tentative D call: TRBD1 (5 bases). Germline CDR1 and CDR2: GTSNPN and SVGIG (reference sequence). The V and J ends lost 2 bases and 2 bases respectively, with 7 bases between them. The CDR3 loop spans 12 amino acids. DNA of the CDR3: TGTGCCTGGAGTCAACAGGCCTACGAGCAGTACTTC. This gives the protein CAWSQQAYEQYF.

The chain is built from TRBV5-1 and TRBJ1-2; the D gene is possibly TRBD1 (5 bases). The germline gives CDR1 SGHRS, CDR2 YFSETQ. The V and J ends lost 0 bases and 8 bases respectively, with 17 bases between them. The CDR3 length is 15 residues. This CDR3 reads CASSLAEGVAEGYTF. DNA of the CDR3: TGCGCCAGCAGCTTGGCCGAAGGGGTAGCAGAAGGCTACACCTTC.

The chain employs TRBV5-4 and TRBJ1-2, with D maybe TRBD1 (5 bases). Trimming cost V 1 base and J 7 bases, with 14 bases left between them. Germline assignment: CDR1 SGHNT and CDR2 YYREEE (reference sequence). CDR3 length equals 14 residues. The CDR3 DNA reads TGTGCCAGCAGCTTGCGAGAGGGGTCAGGTGGCTACACCTTC. This encodes CASSLREGSGGYTF.

V usage is TRBV28 and J usage is TRBJ2-1; D is ambiguous. CDR1 MDHEN and CDR2 SYDVKM come from the germline V gene. The CDR3 is made up of 17 amino acids. Trimming took 4 bases from V and 4 from J, leaving 20 bases between them. CDR3 sequence reads: CASSSVPTEKSYNEQFF. DNA for the CDR3: TGTGCCAGCAGTTCCGTGCCAACAGAGAAAAGTTACAATGAGCAGTTCTTC.

The chain is built from TRBV27 and TRBJ2-3; TRBD1 matches at 7 bases. Germline CDR1 is MNHEY and CDR2 is SMNVEV (reference sequence). After removal of 6 bases from V and 2 bases from J, the junction contained 17 bases not matched to a gene. CDR3 length: 18 amino acids. The CDR3 region is CASRKKMGQWSITDTQYF. In nucleotides, the CDR3 is TGTGCCAGCAGGAAAAAAATGGGACAGTGGAGTATCACAGATACGCAGTATTTT.

The rearrangement links TRBV6-1 to TRBJ1-5; perhaps TRBD1 as D (6 bases). Trimming left V 3 bases short and J 2 bases short, with 14 bases between. The CDR3 is 16 residues long. CDR1 is MNHNS and CDR2 is SASEGT in the germline V gene. The CDR3 spells CASSDPTGKGNQPQHF. In nucleotides, the CDR3 is TGTGCCAGCAGTGACCCGACAGGTAAGGGCAATCAGCCCCAGCATTTT.

This chain links TRBV27 with TRBJ2-1, with D uncertain. The CDR3 loop spans 14 amino acids. The germline V gene has CDR1 MNHEY and CDR2 SMNVEV (reference sequence). V was cut by 3 bases and J by 8 bases, with 14 bases left in between. CDR3 bases: TGTGCCAGCAGTTTTGATCACAGAACCCATGAGCAGTTCTTC. Protein: CASSFDHRTHEQFF.

This rearrangement joins TRBV7-9 to TRBJ1-2; 10 nucleotides line up with TRBD1. Looked up from germline, CDR1 is SEHNR and CDR2 is FQNEAQ (reference sequence). The CDR3 runs to 14 residues. J was trimmed by 8 bases and V by 5 bases; bases with no gene match: 8. This chain's CDR3 is CASSQGLGQGGYTF. The CDR3 DNA sequence: TGTGCCAGCAGCCAAGGACTGGGACAGGGGGGCTACACCTTC.